This is a list of T cell receptor beta chains from one sample in a study of regulatory T cells in long-lasting Graves disease. MiXCR, run by TCRdb on the multiplex PCR reads, gives a single entry per CDR3 protein. Found here are around 460,000 distinct CDR3 sequences, 22% of them singletons; the top ten hold around 13%. The material sequenced was peripheral blood mononuclear cells (PBMCs), taken when the disease was refractory, from a patient treated with antithyroid drugs. The receptors derive from a female donor with Graves disease. CDR3s include the opening cysteine and the closing phenylalanine or tryptophan. A D gene is named only where the DNA matches it firmly. Rows give clone size only sometimes, using once, few, many, or a class for an expanded clone.

v_gene: TRBV7-8
abundance: many
j_gene: TRBJ2-2
d_gene: -
CDR3aa: CASSLRAMGELFF
CDR3nt: TGTGCCAGCAGCTTACGGGCGATGGGGGAGCTGTTTTTT

v_gene: TRBV7-9
abundance: -
j_gene: TRBJ2-2
d_gene: TRBD2
CDR3aa: CASTMGTSETGELFF
CDR3nt: TGTGCCAGCACCATGGGGACTAGCGAGACCGGGGAGCTGTTTTTT

v_gene: TRBV7-8
abundance: many
j_gene: TRBJ1-5
d_gene: -
CDR3aa: CASSLKDLNQPQHF
CDR3nt: TGTGCCAGCAGCTTAAAAGACCTCAATCAGCCCCAGCATTTT

v_gene: TRBV11-2
abundance: many
j_gene: TRBJ1-4
d_gene: TRBD1
CDR3aa: CASSIGQAANEKLFF
CDR3nt: TGTGCCAGCAGCATCGGACAGGCGGCTAATGAAAAACTGTTTTTT

v_gene: TRBV5-8
abundance: -
j_gene: TRBJ2-5
d_gene: -
CDR3aa: CASRAEYQETQYF
CDR3nt: TGTGCCAGCAGGGCAGAGTACCAAGAGACCCAGTACTTC

v_gene: TRBV6-2/TRBV6-3
abundance: many
j_gene: TRBJ2-7
d_gene: -
CDR3aa: CASSYSMVRGEQYF
CDR3nt: TGTGCCAGCAGTTACTCGATGGTGAGAGGCGAGCAGTACTTC

v_gene: TRBV7-8
abundance: many
j_gene: TRBJ1-1
d_gene: -
CDR3aa: CASSSPGTATEAFF
CDR3nt: TGTGCCAGCAGCTCTCCCGGGACGGCCACTGAAGCTTTCTTT

v_gene: TRBV30
abundance: -
j_gene: TRBJ1-1
d_gene: TRBD1
CDR3aa: CASDEGAKRAFF
CDR3nt: TGTGCCTCCGACGAGGGGGCCAAGAGAGCTTTCTTT

v_gene: TRBV6-1
abundance: -
j_gene: TRBJ2-1
d_gene: TRBD2
CDR3aa: CASSPGLEYNEQFF
CDR3nt: TGTGCCAGCAGTCCGGGACTAGAGTACAATGAGCAGTTCTTC

v_gene: TRBV6-9
abundance: -
j_gene: TRBJ2-7
d_gene: TRBD2
CDR3aa: CASSYTGTSGYEQYF
CDR3nt: TGTGCCAGCAGTTACACTGGGACTAGCGGCTACGAGCAGTACTTC

v_gene: TRBV7-2
abundance: -
j_gene: TRBJ2-1
d_gene: TRBD2
CDR3aa: CASSLRGSGLANNEQFF
CDR3nt: TGTGCCAGCAGCTTAAGGGGATCGGGACTAGCCAACAATGAGCAGTTCTTC

v_gene: TRBV10-3
abundance: many
j_gene: TRBJ1-2
d_gene: -
CDR3aa: CAISDLGDYGYTF
CDR3nt: TGTGCCATCAGTGATTTGGGGGACTATGGCTACACCTTC

v_gene: TRBV10-3
abundance: once
j_gene: TRBJ2-2
d_gene: -
CDR3aa: CATKWETGELFF
CDR3nt: TGTGCCACCAAGTGGGAGACCGGGGAGCTGTTTTTT

v_gene: TRBV11-2
abundance: many
j_gene: TRBJ2-7
d_gene: -
CDR3aa: CASSSPAVYEQYF
CDR3nt: TGTGCCAGCAGCTCGCCGGCGGTGTACGAGCAGTACTTC

v_gene: TRBV7-9
abundance: -
j_gene: TRBJ1-2
d_gene: -
CDR3aa: CASSLILDGGVPSYGYTF
CDR3nt: TGTGCCAGCAGCTTAATCTTAGATGGAGGGGTTCCTAGCTATGGCTACACCTTC

v_gene: TRBV7-2
abundance: many
j_gene: TRBJ2-7
d_gene: -
CDR3aa: CASAVDYEQYF
CDR3nt: TGTGCCAGCGCGGTCGACTACGAGCAGTACTTC